This is a list of T cell receptor beta chains from one sample in a study of shared clonotypes between healthy human individuals. TCRdb keeps only in-frame clones here, not all; method: immunoSEQ multiplex PCR. Of about 110,000 clones in the sample, around 68% were seen once. Sequencing was carried out using memory CD8+ T cells sorted from blood. All receptors come from a woman aged 30 to 39 in good health. CDR3s include the opening cysteine and the closing phenylalanine or tryptophan. D genes are given only for firm matches. Rows give clone size only sometimes, using once, few, many, or a class for an expanded clone.

clone_size: few; v_call: TRBV27; j_call: TRBJ2-2; d_call: TRBD2; cdr3_length: 17; cdr3_aa: CASSGLAGGPSTGELFF; cdr3_nt: TGTGCCAGCAGTGGACTAGCGGGAGGGCCGAGCACCGGGGAGCTGTTTTTT
clone_size: .; v_call: TRBV10-3; j_call: TRBJ2-7; d_call: TRBD2; cdr3_length: 16; cdr3_aa: CAISAPRGGEAYEQYF; cdr3_nt: TGTGCCATCAGTGCCCCGCGGGGGGGGGAAGCATACGAGCAGTACTTC
clone_size: many; v_call: TRBV4-1; j_call: TRBJ2-3; d_call: TRBD2; cdr3_length: 14; cdr3_aa: CASSQGEGADTQYF; cdr3_nt: TGCGCCAGCAGCCAAGGGGAGGGAGCAGATACGCAGTATTTT
clone_size: .; v_call: TRBV5-8; j_call: TRBJ2-7; d_call: .; cdr3_length: 17; cdr3_aa: CASSLAGYRDGSYEQYF; cdr3_nt: TGTGCCAGCAGCTTGGCCGGGTATCGGGACGGCTCCTACGAGCAGTACTTC
clone_size: many; v_call: TRBV25-1; j_call: TRBJ1-4; d_call: .; cdr3_length: 13; cdr3_aa: CASSESEYEKLFF; cdr3_nt: TGTGCCAGCAGTGAATCCGAATATGAAAAACTGTTTTTT
clone_size: .; v_call: TRBV28; j_call: TRBJ2-1; d_call: TRBD1; cdr3_length: 15; cdr3_aa: CASSPQGQGNNEQFF; cdr3_nt: TGTGCCAGCAGTCCACAGGGACAGGGAAACAATGAGCAGTTCTTC
clone_size: many; v_call: TRBV2; j_call: TRBJ2-7; d_call: .; cdr3_length: 13; cdr3_aa: CASRAGEPYEQYF; cdr3_nt: TGTGCCAGCAGGGCAGGAGAGCCCTACGAGCAGTACTTC
clone_size: many; v_call: TRBV6-1; j_call: TRBJ1-5; d_call: .; cdr3_length: 13; cdr3_aa: CASSGEGHQPQHF; cdr3_nt: TGTGCCAGCAGCGGGGAGGGGCATCAGCCCCAGCATTTT
clone_size: .; v_call: TRBV14; j_call: TRBJ2-2; d_call: .; cdr3_length: 16; cdr3_aa: CASSQGGTANTGELFF; cdr3_nt: TGTGCCAGCAGCCAAGGTGGGACGGCGAACACCGGGGAGCTGTTTTTT
clone_size: many; v_call: TRBV27; j_call: TRBJ1-2; d_call: TRBD1; cdr3_length: 16; cdr3_aa: CASSHFRTGSVYGYTF; cdr3_nt: TGTGCCAGCAGTCATTTTAGGACAGGTTCCGTGTATGGCTACACCTTC
clone_size: .; v_call: TRBV7-9; j_call: TRBJ2-7; d_call: TRBD2; cdr3_length: 18; cdr3_aa: CASSLSTSGRAVVYEQYF; cdr3_nt: TGTGCCAGCAGCTTGTCGACTAGCGGGAGGGCCGTAGTCTACGAGCAGTACTTC
clone_size: .; v_call: TRBV2; j_call: TRBJ2-6; d_call: TRBD1; cdr3_length: 16; cdr3_aa: CASKPDRGSGANVLTF; cdr3_nt: TGTGCCAGCAAGCCGGACAGGGGTTCTGGGGCCAACGTCCTGACTTTC
clone_size: few; v_call: TRBV27; j_call: TRBJ1-2; d_call: TRBD1; cdr3_length: 15; cdr3_aa: CASSLSYRQGITATF; cdr3_nt: TGTGCCAGCAGTTTATCGTATAGACAGGGAATCACGGCCACCTTC
clone_size: .; v_call: TRBV19; j_call: TRBJ2-1; d_call: .; cdr3_length: 16; cdr3_aa: CASSIGQGRYYNEQFF; cdr3_nt: TGTGCCAGTAGTATAGGGCAGGGAAGGTACTACAATGAGCAGTTCTTC
clone_size: few; v_call: TRBV5-1; j_call: TRBJ2-1; d_call: TRBD2; cdr3_length: 15; cdr3_aa: CASSLGGGLYNEQFF; cdr3_nt: TGCGCCAGCAGCTTGGGCGGGGGATTATACAATGAGCAGTTCTTC
clone_size: .; v_call: TRBV28; j_call: TRBJ1-2; d_call: .; cdr3_length: 13; cdr3_aa: CASSYHGGSGYTF; cdr3_nt: TGTGCCAGCAGTTACCATGGGGGCTCTGGCTACACCTTC
clone_size: .; v_call: TRBV5-1; j_call: TRBJ2-7; d_call: .; cdr3_length: 17; cdr3_aa: CASSGGDTEASSYEQYF; cdr3_nt: TGCGCCAGCAGCGGGGGGGACACGGAGGCGAGCTCCTACGAGCAGTACTTC
clone_size: .; v_call: TRBV5-6; j_call: TRBJ1-2; d_call: .; cdr3_length: 13; cdr3_aa: CASSLNRDYGYTF; cdr3_nt: TGTGCCAGCAGCTTAAATAGGGACTATGGCTACACCTTC
clone_size: .; v_call: TRBV18; j_call: TRBJ2-2; d_call: TRBD1; cdr3_length: 13; cdr3_aa: CASSQDRVEELFF; cdr3_nt: TGTGCCAGCTCACAAGACAGGGTTGAGGAGCTGTTTTTT
clone_size: few; v_call: TRBV5-6; j_call: TRBJ2-7; d_call: .; cdr3_length: 11; cdr3_aa: CASSTVYEQYF; cdr3_nt: TGTGCCAGCAGCACGGTCTACGAGCAGTACTTC
clone_size: .; v_call: TRBV4-1; j_call: TRBJ1-5; d_call: .; cdr3_length: 15; cdr3_aa: CASSQFRFFNQPQHF; cdr3_nt: TGCGCCAGCAGCCAGTTCAGGTTTTTCAATCAGCCCCAGCATTTT
clone_size: few; v_call: TRBV4-1; j_call: TRBJ2-7; d_call: TRBD1; cdr3_length: 14; cdr3_aa: CASSPMTGSYEQYF; cdr3_nt: TGCGCCAGCAGCCCAATGACAGGGTCCTACGAGCAGTACTTC
clone_size: .; v_call: TRBV29-1; j_call: TRBJ2-7; d_call: .; cdr3_length: 13; cdr3_aa: CSVMWRSSYEQYF; cdr3_nt: TGCAGCGTTATGTGGCGAAGCTCCTACGAGCAGTACTTC
clone_size: .; v_call: TRBV6-5; j_call: TRBJ1-4; d_call: .; cdr3_length: 16; cdr3_aa: CASSYSIGSANEKLFF; cdr3_nt: TGTGCCAGCAGTTACTCGATAGGGTCAGCCAATGAAAAACTGTTTTTT
clone_size: .; v_call: TRBV28; j_call: TRBJ1-5; d_call: .; cdr3_length: 15; cdr3_aa: CASSLRDLPNQPQHF; cdr3_nt: TGTGCCAGCAGCCTCCGGGACCTACCCAATCAGCCCCAGCATTTT
clone_size: many; v_call: TRBV15; j_call: TRBJ2-2; d_call: TRBD1; cdr3_length: 16; cdr3_aa: CATSRDRGPNTGELFF; cdr3_nt: TGTGCCACCAGCAGAGATAGGGGGCCCAACACCGGGGAGCTGTTTTTT
clone_size: .; v_call: TRBV25-1; j_call: TRBJ2-5; d_call: TRBD1; cdr3_length: 14; cdr3_aa: CASSGWDRGETQYF; cdr3_nt: TGTGCCAGCAGTGGGTGGGACAGGGGGGAGACCCAGTACTTC
clone_size: many; v_call: TRBV6-4; j_call: TRBJ2-3; d_call: .; cdr3_length: 13; cdr3_aa: CASSEGATDTQYF; cdr3_nt: TGTGCCAGCAGTGAAGGAGCCACAGATACGCAGTATTTT
clone_size: .; v_call: TRBV5-1; j_call: TRBJ2-7; d_call: TRBD2; cdr3_length: 16; cdr3_aa: CASSRELARSSYEQYF; cdr3_nt: TGCGCCAGCAGCCGCGAACTAGCGAGGAGCTCCTACGAGCAGTACTTC
clone_size: .; v_call: TRBV5-6; j_call: TRBJ1-3; d_call: .; cdr3_length: 17; cdr3_aa: CASSLLSVHYSGNTIYF; cdr3_nt: TGTGCCAGCAGCTTGCTTTCTGTTCACTACTCTGGAAACACCATATATTTT
clone_size: once; v_call: TRBV5-5; j_call: TRBJ2-7; d_call: .; cdr3_length: 13; cdr3_aa: CASSSIDSYEQYF; cdr3_nt: TGTGCCAGCAGCTCCATAGACAGCTACGAGCAGTACTTC
clone_size: few; v_call: TRBV28; j_call: TRBJ1-5; d_call: .; cdr3_length: 15; cdr3_aa: CASSSLAGGVQPQHF; cdr3_nt: TGTGCCAGCAGTTCCCTGGCGGGGGGGGTTCAGCCCCAGCATTTT
clone_size: .; v_call: TRBV11-2; j_call: TRBJ2-7; d_call: .; cdr3_length: 13; cdr3_aa: CASSLVDTYEQYF; cdr3_nt: TGTGCCAGCAGCTTAGTTGATACCTACGAGCAGTACTTC
clone_size: .; v_call: TRBV6-6; j_call: TRBJ1-5; d_call: TRBD1; cdr3_length: 13; cdr3_aa: CASSPQGHQPQHF; cdr3_nt: TGTGCCAGCAGCCCACAGGGGCATCAGCCCCAGCATTTT
clone_size: few; v_call: TRBV6-4; j_call: TRBJ2-3; d_call: .; cdr3_length: 15; cdr3_aa: CASSTGTSSTDTQYF; cdr3_nt: TGTGCCAGCAGTACCGGGACATCTAGCACAGATACGCAGTATTTT
clone_size: few; v_call: TRBV5-1; j_call: TRBJ2-7; d_call: .; cdr3_length: 15; cdr3_aa: CASSLEPGETYEQYF; cdr3_nt: TGCGCCAGCAGCTTGGAGCCGGGAGAGACCTACGAGCAGTACTTC
clone_size: .; v_call: TRBV6-1; j_call: TRBJ2-1; d_call: .; cdr3_length: 14; cdr3_aa: CASSEGTDYNEQFF; cdr3_nt: TGTGCCAGCAGTGAAGGGACAGACTACAATGAGCAGTTCTTC
clone_size: .; v_call: TRBV2; j_call: TRBJ2-7; d_call: TRBD2; cdr3_length: 15; cdr3_aa: CASSGVAGGTYEQYF; cdr3_nt: TGTGCCAGCAGTGGAGTAGCGGGAGGGACCTACGAGCAGTACTTC
clone_size: .; v_call: TRBV5-1; j_call: TRBJ2-3; d_call: .; cdr3_length: 15; cdr3_aa: CASSPIPQRTDTQYF; cdr3_nt: TGCGCCAGCAGCCCAATCCCGCAGCGGACAGATACGCAGTATTTT
clone_size: .; v_call: TRBV18; j_call: TRBJ2-7; d_call: .; cdr3_length: 15; cdr3_aa: CASSPGRYGAYEQYF; cdr3_nt: TGTGCCAGCTCACCAGGTCGGTACGGAGCCTACGAGCAGTACTTC
clone_size: .; v_call: TRBV21-1; j_call: TRBJ2-7; d_call: .; cdr3_length: 13; cdr3_aa: CASSKRTVYEQYF; cdr3_nt: TGTGCCAGCAGCAAGCGGACAGTTTACGAGCAGTACTTC
clone_size: few; v_call: TRBV4-1; j_call: TRBJ2-4; d_call: .; cdr3_length: 16; cdr3_aa: CASSESYLTRGNIQYF; cdr3_nt: TGCGCCAGCAGCGAAAGCTACCTCACGAGGGGAAACATTCAGTACTTC
clone_size: .; v_call: TRBV7-8; j_call: TRBJ2-7; d_call: .; cdr3_length: 16; cdr3_aa: CASSISGLAGGLEQYF; cdr3_nt: TGTGCCAGCAGCATTAGCGGGTTGGCAGGGGGCCTTGAGCAGTACTTC
clone_size: once; v_call: TRBV6-5; j_call: TRBJ2-7; d_call: .; cdr3_length: 14; cdr3_aa: CASSLRGASYEQYF; cdr3_nt: TGTGCCAGCAGTTTACGGGGGGCCTCCTACGAGCAGTACTTC
clone_size: .; v_call: TRBV28; j_call: TRBJ1-4; d_call: .; cdr3_length: 13; cdr3_aa: CASSSSINEKLFF; cdr3_nt: TGTGCCAGCAGTTCCTCGATTAATGAAAAACTGTTTTTT
clone_size: .; v_call: TRBV6-5; j_call: TRBJ1-2; d_call: TRBD1; cdr3_length: 15; cdr3_aa: CASRERDSSVYGYTF; cdr3_nt: TGTGCCAGCAGGGAGCGGGACAGCTCAGTTTATGGCTACACCTTC
clone_size: .; v_call: TRBV27; j_call: TRBJ2-7; d_call: TRBD1; cdr3_length: 13; cdr3_aa: CASSFQTGDEQYF; cdr3_nt: TGTGCCAGCAGTTTCCAAACAGGGGACGAGCAGTACTTC
clone_size: .; v_call: TRBV7-8; j_call: TRBJ1-5; d_call: .; cdr3_length: 16; cdr3_aa: CASSLVRGPLRQPQHF; cdr3_nt: TGTGCCAGCAGCTTAGTTCGGGGGCCTTTACGTCAGCCCCAGCATTTT